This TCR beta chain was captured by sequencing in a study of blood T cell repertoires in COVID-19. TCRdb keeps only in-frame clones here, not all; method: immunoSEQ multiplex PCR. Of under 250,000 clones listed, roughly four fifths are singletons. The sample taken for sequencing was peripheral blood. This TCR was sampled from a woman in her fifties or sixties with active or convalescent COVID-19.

For the CDR3, the DNA is TGTGCCAGCAGTACCTCCCGAGGGGGGAACACTGAAGCTTTCTTT. Amino acid sequence: CASSTSRGGNTEAFF. This chain links TRBV6-5 with TRBJ1-1, with D perhaps TRBD1 (6 bases). Germline V gene sequence: CDR1 MNHEY, CDR2 SVGAGI. The CDR3 has 15 amino acids. V lost 5 bases and J lost 1, with 14 bases in between.